This T cell receptor (beta chain) emerged from a study of human T cells and chemical hapten exposure. Looked up from germline, CDR1 is MDHEN and CDR2 is SYDVKM. The length of the CDR3 is 16 residues. V dropped 4 bases and J dropped 2 bases, with 16 bases sitting between them. TCRdb re-analysed the 5' RACE reads in MiXCR, keeping a single row per CDR3 protein. The sample includes 110,000 or so distinct CDR3 sequences, roughly 19% of them seen just once. Total RNA was isolated from whole blood that had not been fractionated. This chain links TRBV28 with TRBJ2-3; possibly TRBD2 for D (5 bases). The origin of this receptor is a human donor in good health. DNA of the CDR3: TGTGCCAGCAGTTCCTCCACCCAAGCGGCCACAGATACGCAGTATTTT. Its protein product is CASSSSTQAATDTQYF. Complete variable domain (other parts from reference TRBV28 and TRBJ2-3): DVKVTQSSRYLVKRTGEKVFLECVQDMDHENMFWYRQDPGLGLRLIYFSYDVKMKEKGDIPEGYSVSREKKERFSLILESASTNQTSMYLCASSSSTQAATDTQYFGPGTRLTVL.